The 12 T cell receptor beta chains in this list originate from one sample, sequenced in a study of shared clonotypes between healthy human individuals. The method was immunoSEQ multiplex PCR; TCRdb's version includes in-frame clones alone and lacks a portion of them. This sample has about 2.2 million clones, with about 93% found just once. In the naive CD8 group, cells lacked CD45RO and were positively selected for CCR7, so terminally differentiated effector memory CD45RA+ cells were left out. Sequencing was carried out using naive CD8+ T cells from PBMCs. These receptors were collected from a man younger than 35 in good health. Some clones in this sample may be carry-over from other donors' samples.

The chain links TRBV28 to TRBJ2-2; D not certain. Germline lookup yields CDR1 MDHEN and CDR2 SYDVKM. The V gene lost 5 bases and the J gene lost 1 base, with 14 bases spanning the gap. The CDR3 extends over 16 amino acids. The CDR3 DNA follows: TGTGCCAGCAGTCCCCTGGGTGGCTGGAACACCGGGGAGCTGTTTTTT. Translation: CASSPLGGWNTGELFF.

The chain joins TRBV11-3 to TRBJ2-4; possible D gene TRBD1, 5 bases. Germline lookup yields CDR1 SGHNT and CDR2 YENEEA. Trimming left V 5 bases short and J 5 bases short, with 10 bases between. The CDR3 length is 13 residues. CDR3 DNA sequence: TGTGCCAGCAGCGGAAGGGGCGAAAACATTCAGTACTTC. This gives the protein CASSGRGENIQYF.

The chain links TRBV11-3 to TRBJ2-3; 7 bases match TRBD1. The CDR3 consists of 17 residues. J lost 1 base, V lost 5 bases, and 12 bases had no gene match. Germline V CDR1 and CDR2: SGHNT, YENEEA. Here the CDR3 DNA reads TGTGCCAGCAGCCAGGGCGGTAGGGGGCCAGGCACAGATACGCAGTATTTT. It specifies CASSQGGRGPGTDTQYF.

Concerning this clone itself: Other DNA variants within this sample encode the same CDR3. The J gene is TRBJ2-7, the V gene TRBV11-2; D uncertain. CDR1 is SGHAT, CDR2 FQNNGV, per germline. The CDR3 covers 14 residues. Between the trimmed V and J ends, which lost 1 base and 2 bases, there was a span of 9 bases. CDR3 in DNA: TGTGCCAGCAGCTTAGGTTCTGGTCCCTACGAGCAGTACTTC. This sequence encodes CASSLGSGPYEQYF.

The chain is built from TRBV19 and TRBJ2-7, with 7 bases aligning to TRBD1. There are 14 residues in the CDR3. J gave up 5 bases and V 3 bases, and 7 bases lay outside the gene matches. Germline V gene lookup returns CDR1 LNHDA and CDR2 SQIVND (reference sequence). This chain's CDR3 is CASSMRTGLDEQYF. The CDR3, as DNA: TGTGCCAGTAGTATGAGGACAGGTCTAGACGAGCAGTACTTC. The full variable domain, its missing parts supplied by reference TRBV19 and TRBJ2-7, is DGGITQSPKYLFRKEGQNVTLSCEQNLNHDAMYWYRQDPGQGLRLIYYSQIVNDFQKGDIAEGYSVSREKKESFPLTVTSAQKNPTAFYLCASSMRTGLDEQYFGPGTRLTVT.

The chain uses TRBV27 and TRBJ2-2; possibly TRBD2 for D (6 bases). V was shortened by 5 bases and J by 0 bases, with 16 bases between the two germline ends. CDR3 size: 17 residues. Germline values: CDR1 MNHEY, CDR2 SMNVEV (reference sequence). CDR3 sequence (DNA): TGTGCCAGCAGTAAGATCGGGAGCACCGCGAACACCGGGGAGCTGTTTTTT. As protein: CASSKIGSTANTGELFF.

The V and J genes are TRBV11-2 and TRBJ2-7; 9 bases align to TRBD1. Germline CDR1 reads SGHAT; CDR2 reads FQNNGV. The CDR3 is made up of 14 amino acids. Losses at the gene ends were 5 bases for V and 4 bases for J; bases not matched to a gene: 6. The CDR3: CASSHGTGIYEQYF. The CDR3, as DNA: TGTGCCAGCAGCCACGGGACAGGGATTTACGAGCAGTACTTC.

V usage is TRBV30 and J usage is TRBJ2-7; 7 bases fit TRBD2. CDR1 GTSNPN and CDR2 SVGIG come from the germline V gene (reference sequence). V lost 4 bases, J lost 3 bases, and 12 bases stayed unmatched. The CDR3 is 15 residues long. The CDR3 DNA follows: TGTGCCTGGACCCTGGGAAAAAGGGAGGGCTACGAGCAGTACTTC. It specifies CAWTLGKREGYEQYF.

CDR3 loop: CASTPSTGELFF. For the CDR3, the DNA is TGTGCCAGCACTCCTTCCACCGGGGAGCTGTTTTTT. The chain carries TRBV27 and TRBJ2-2; D is ambiguous. Trimming shortened V by 7 bases and J by 4 bases, and 7 bases separated the two germline ends. Germline lookup yields CDR1 MNHEY and CDR2 SMNVEV (reference sequence). The CDR3 has 12 amino acids.

This rearrangement joins TRBV6-6 to TRBJ2-5; TRBD1 matches 11 bases. CDR3 length equals 15 residues. J gave up 4 bases and V 4 bases, and 5 bases lay outside the gene matches. Germline V gene lookup returns CDR1 MNHNY and CDR2 SVGAGI (reference sequence). The CDR3 bases are TGTGCCAGCAGTTCCACGGACAGGGGGCGAGAGACCCAGTACTTC. Translation gives CASSSTDRGRETQYF.

This chain joins TRBV7-6 and TRBJ1-2, with 10 bases that match TRBD1. The V segment lost 5 bases and the J segment 3 bases; nucleotides outside the gene matches: 18. Germline V gene sequence: CDR1 SGHVS, CDR2 FNYEAQ. This CDR3 has 19 amino acids. The CDR3 nucleotides are TGTGCCAGCAGCCCATCCCATAAGGTCCGGGACAGGGGAGACTATGGCTACACCTTC. This encodes CASSPSHKVRDRGDYGYTF.

The genes are TRBV28 and TRBJ2-7; 8 nucleotides align to TRBD2. The CDR3 consists of 16 residues. In germline, CDR1 is MDHEN, CDR2 SYDVKM. V lost 6 bases, J lost 0 bases, and 10 bases stayed unmatched. The CDR3 reads CASSGPGGESSYEQYF. The CDR3 nucleotides read TGTGCCAGCAGCGGTCCGGGGGGGGAGAGCTCCTACGAGCAGTACTTC. Complete variable domain (other parts from reference TRBV28 and TRBJ2-7): DVKVTQSSRYLVKRTGEKVFLECVQDMDHENMFWYRQDPGLGLRLIYFSYDVKMKEKGDIPEGYSVSREKKERFSLILESASTNQTSMYLCASSGPGGESSYEQYFGPGTRLTVT.